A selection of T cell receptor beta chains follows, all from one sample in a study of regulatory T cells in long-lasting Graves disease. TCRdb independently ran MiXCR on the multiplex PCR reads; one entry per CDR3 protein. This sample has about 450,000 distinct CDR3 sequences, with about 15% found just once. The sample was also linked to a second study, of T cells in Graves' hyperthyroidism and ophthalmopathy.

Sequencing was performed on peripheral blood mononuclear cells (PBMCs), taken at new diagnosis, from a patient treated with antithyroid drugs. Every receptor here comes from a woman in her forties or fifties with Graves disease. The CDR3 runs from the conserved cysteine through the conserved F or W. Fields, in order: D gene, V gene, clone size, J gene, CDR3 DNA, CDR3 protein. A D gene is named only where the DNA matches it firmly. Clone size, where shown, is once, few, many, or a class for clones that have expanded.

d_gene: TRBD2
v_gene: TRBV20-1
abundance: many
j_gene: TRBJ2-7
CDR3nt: TGCAGTGCTAGTCCGGAGACTAGCGGGGCCGGGCAGTACTTC
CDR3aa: CSASPETSGAGQYF

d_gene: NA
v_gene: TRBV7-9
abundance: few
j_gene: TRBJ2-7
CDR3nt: TGTGCCAGCAGCTTATACAAAAACTACGAGCAGTACTTC
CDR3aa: CASSLYKNYEQYF

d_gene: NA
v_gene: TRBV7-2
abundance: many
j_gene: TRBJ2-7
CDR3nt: TGTGCCAGCAGCTTAATCCCCGGTCACGAGCAGTACTTC
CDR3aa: CASSLIPGHEQYF

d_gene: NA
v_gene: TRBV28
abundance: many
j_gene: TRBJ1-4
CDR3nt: TGTGCCAGCAGTTTATGGGCGGACAGCCGGGAAAAACTGTTTTTT
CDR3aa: CASSLWADSREKLFF

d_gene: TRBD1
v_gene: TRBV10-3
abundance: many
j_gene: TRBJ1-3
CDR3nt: TGTGCCATCAGTGAGCGGGACAGCGATTTTGGAAACACCATATATTTT
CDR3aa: CAISERDSDFGNTIYF

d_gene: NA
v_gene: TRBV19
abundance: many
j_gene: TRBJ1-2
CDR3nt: TGTGCCAGTAGTCCTCATGTCAGGAACTATGGCTACACCTTC
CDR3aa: CASSPHVRNYGYTF

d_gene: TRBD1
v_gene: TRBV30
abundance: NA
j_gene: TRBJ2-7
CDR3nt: TGTGCCTGGGGGACAGGCTACGAGCAGTACTTC
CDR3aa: CAWGTGYEQYF

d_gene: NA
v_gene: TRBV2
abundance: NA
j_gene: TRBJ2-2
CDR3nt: TGTGCCAGCAGTGAAGACGGGTTCGGGGAGCTGTTTTTT
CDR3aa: CASSEDGFGELFF

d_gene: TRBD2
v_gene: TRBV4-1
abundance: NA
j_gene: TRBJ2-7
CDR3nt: TGCGCCAGCAGCCACCCCCTAAGGACTAGCGGGAGTCTCCACGAGCAGTACTTC
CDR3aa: CASSHPLRTSGSLHEQYF

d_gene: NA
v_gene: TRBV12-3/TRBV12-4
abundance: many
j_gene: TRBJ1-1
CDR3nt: TGTGCCAGCAGTTTAAACAGCCCAGGGACTGAAGCTTTCTTT
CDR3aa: CASSLNSPGTEAFF

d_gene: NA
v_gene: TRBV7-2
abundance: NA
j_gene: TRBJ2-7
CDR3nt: TGTGCCAGCAGCTCAGAGGTACTCTACGAGCAGTACTTC
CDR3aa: CASSSEVLYEQYF

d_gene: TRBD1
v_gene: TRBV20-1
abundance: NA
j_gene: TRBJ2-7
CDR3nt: TGCAGTGCTAGAGCGGGACAGGGGGTTTTATCCTACGAGCAGTACTTC
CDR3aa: CSARAGQGVLSYEQYF

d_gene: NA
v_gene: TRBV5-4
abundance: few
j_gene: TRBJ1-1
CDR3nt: TGTGCCAGCAGGTTGGTGTCGGATGACACTGAAGCTTTCTTT
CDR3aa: CASRLVSDDTEAFF

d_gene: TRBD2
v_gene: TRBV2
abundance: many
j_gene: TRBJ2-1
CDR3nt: TGTGCCAGCACCGCAGGGACTAGCGCGAACAATGAGCAGTTCTTC
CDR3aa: CASTAGTSANNEQFF

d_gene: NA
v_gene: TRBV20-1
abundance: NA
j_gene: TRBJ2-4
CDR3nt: TGCAGTGCTACCAGGGGTCTAGCCAAAAACATTCAGTACTTC
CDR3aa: CSATRGLAKNIQYF

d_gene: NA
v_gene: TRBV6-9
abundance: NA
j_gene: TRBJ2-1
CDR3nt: TGTGCCAGCAGTTACAACAGGGAGAATGAGCAGTTCTTC
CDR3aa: CASSYNRENEQFF

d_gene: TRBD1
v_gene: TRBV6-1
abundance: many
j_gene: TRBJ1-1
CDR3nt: TGTGCCAGCAACAACAGGGGCTCCTCGGTGGGGAACACTGAAGCTTTCTTT
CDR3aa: CASNNRGSSVGNTEAFF

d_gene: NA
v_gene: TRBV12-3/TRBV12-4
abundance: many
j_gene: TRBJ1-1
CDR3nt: TGTGCCAGCAGTTTAATCCGGAGGAACACTGAAGCTTTCTTT
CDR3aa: CASSLIRRNTEAFF

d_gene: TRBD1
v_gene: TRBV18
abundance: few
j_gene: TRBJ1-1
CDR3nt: TGTGCCAGCTCCGGGCCCGGGACAGTCGACCTTGGGACTGAAGCTTTCTTT
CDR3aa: CASSGPGTVDLGTEAFF

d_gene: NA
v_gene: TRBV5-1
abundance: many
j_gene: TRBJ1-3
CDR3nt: TGCGCCAGCAGCTTGGTCGGGGGTGGAAACACCATATATTTT
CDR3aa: CASSLVGGGNTIYF

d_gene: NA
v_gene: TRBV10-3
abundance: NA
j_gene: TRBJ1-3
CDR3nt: TGTGCCATATACAGCCCTGGAAACACCATATATTTT
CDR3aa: CAIYSPGNTIYF

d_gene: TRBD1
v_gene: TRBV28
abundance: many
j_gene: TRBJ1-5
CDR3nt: TGTGCCAGCAGTTATCAGGGGGCAATGCAGCCCCAGCATTTT
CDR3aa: CASSYQGAMQPQHF

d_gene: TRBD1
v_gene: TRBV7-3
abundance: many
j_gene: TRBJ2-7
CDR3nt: TGTGCCAGCAGCGCACAGGGGGCAGGCGAGCAGTACTTC
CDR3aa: CASSAQGAGEQYF

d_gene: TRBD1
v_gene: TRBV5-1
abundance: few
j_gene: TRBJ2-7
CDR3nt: TGCGCCAGCAGCAGCCCCCAGGGGACAGGCGAGCAGTACTTC
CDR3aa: CASSSPQGTGEQYF

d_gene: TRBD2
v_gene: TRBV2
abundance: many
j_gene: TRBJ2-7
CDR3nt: TGTGCCAGCAACCGACTAGCGGGTGAGCAGTACTTC
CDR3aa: CASNRLAGEQYF

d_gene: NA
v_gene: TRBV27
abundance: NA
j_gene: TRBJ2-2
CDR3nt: TGTGCCAGCAGTTTAATCAGTGGGAACACCGGGGAGCTGTTTTTT
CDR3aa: CASSLISGNTGELFF

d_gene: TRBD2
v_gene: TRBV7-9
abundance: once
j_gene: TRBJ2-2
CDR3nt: TGTGCCAGCAGCCGGGGAGCGGGAGCGGGAGAGTACGGGGAGCTGTTTTTT
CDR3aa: CASSRGAGAGEYGELFF

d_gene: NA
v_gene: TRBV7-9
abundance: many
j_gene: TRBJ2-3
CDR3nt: TGTGCCAGCAGCTTAGATTCGTCGGTGGATACGCAGTATTTT
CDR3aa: CASSLDSSVDTQYF

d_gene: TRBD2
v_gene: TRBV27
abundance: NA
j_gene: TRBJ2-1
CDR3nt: TGTGCCAGCAGTCACGCTAGCGGATACAATGAGCAGTTCTTC
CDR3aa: CASSHASGYNEQFF

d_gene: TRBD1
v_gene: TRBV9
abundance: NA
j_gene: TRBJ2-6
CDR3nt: TGTGCCAGCAGCGAAGGGACAGGGTCCCTCGGGGCCAACGTCCTGACTTTC
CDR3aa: CASSEGTGSLGANVLTF

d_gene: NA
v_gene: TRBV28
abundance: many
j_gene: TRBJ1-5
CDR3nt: TGTGCCAGCTCTGATTCGGGGGGTAGCAATCAGCCCCAGCATTTT
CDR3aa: CASSDSGGSNQPQHF

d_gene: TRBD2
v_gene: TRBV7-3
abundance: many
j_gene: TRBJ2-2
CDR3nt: TGTGCCAGCAGCCCGGGACTAGCGGCAGGGAGAACCACCGGGGAGCTGTTTTTT
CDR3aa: CASSPGLAAGRTTGELFF

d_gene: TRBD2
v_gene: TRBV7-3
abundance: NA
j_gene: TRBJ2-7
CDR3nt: TGTGCCAGCAGCCTGGGACTAGCGGGAGAGTACGAGCAGTACTTC
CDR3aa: CASSLGLAGEYEQYF

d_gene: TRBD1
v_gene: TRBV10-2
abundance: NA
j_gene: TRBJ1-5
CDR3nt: TGCGCCAGCAAGGGGACAGGGGGCGACAATCAGCCCCAGCATTTT
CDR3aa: CASKGTGGDNQPQHF

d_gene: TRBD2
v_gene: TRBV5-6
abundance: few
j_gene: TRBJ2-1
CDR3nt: TGTGCCAGCAGCAAGGGACTAGCGGGAGGAACGGATGAGCAGTTCTTC
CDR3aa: CASSKGLAGGTDEQFF

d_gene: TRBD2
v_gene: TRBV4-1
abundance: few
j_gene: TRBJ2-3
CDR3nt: TGCGCCAGCAGCCAAAGGACTAGCGGGAGCACCACGACTAGCACAGATACGCAGTATTTT
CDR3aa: CASSQRTSGSTTTSTDTQYF

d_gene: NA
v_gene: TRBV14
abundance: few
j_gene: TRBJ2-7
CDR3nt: TGTGCCAGCAGCAGGCTAACCTACGAGCAGTACTTC
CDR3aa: CASSRLTYEQYF

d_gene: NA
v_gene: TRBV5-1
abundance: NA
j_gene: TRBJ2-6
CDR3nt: TGCGCCAGCAGCTTGATACCACAGGGCAGCTCTGGGGCCAACGTCCTGACTTTC
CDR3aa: CASSLIPQGSSGANVLTF

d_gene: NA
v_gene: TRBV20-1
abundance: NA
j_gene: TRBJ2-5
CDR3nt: TGCAGTGCTAGAGATGGGGGGATACGAGAGACCCAGTACTTC
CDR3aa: CSARDGGIRETQYF

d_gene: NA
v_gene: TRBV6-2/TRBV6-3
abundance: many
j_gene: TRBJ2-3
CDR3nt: TGTGCCAGCAGTTACTCGAGACCCGGGGCCGTACACTCCAGCACAGATACGCAGTATTTT
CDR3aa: CASSYSRPGAVHSSTDTQYF

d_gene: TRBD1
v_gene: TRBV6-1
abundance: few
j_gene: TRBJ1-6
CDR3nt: TGTGCCAGCAGCCAACAGGGGTTTTATTCACCCCTCCACTTT
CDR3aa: CASSQQGFYSPLHF

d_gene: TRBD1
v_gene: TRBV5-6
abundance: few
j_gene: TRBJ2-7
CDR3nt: TGTGCCAGCAGCTTGGAGGTCAGGGGGACCTACGAGCAGTACTTC
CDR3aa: CASSLEVRGTYEQYF

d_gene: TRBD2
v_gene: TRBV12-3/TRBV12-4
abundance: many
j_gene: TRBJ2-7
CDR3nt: TGTGCCAGCAGCCCCGGACTAGCTAGCTCCTACGAGCAGTACTTC
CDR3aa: CASSPGLASSYEQYF

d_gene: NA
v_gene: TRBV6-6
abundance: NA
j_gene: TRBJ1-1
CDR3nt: TGTGCCAGCAGTTACCAGGGTTTGAACACTGAAGCTTTCTTT
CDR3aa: CASSYQGLNTEAFF

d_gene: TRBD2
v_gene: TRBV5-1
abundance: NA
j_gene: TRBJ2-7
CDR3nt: TGCGCCAGCAGCTGGCCCTCGGGAGGGGCTTCCTACGAGCAGTACTTC
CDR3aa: CASSWPSGGASYEQYF

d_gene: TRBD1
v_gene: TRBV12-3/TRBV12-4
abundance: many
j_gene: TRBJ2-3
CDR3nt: TGTGCCAGCAGTTTAAGCCAGGGGGCTACAGATACGCAGTATTTT
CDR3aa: CASSLSQGATDTQYF

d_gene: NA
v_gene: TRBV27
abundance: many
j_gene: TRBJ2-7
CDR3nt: TGCGCCAGCAGCTTGTCCGGGACGCCTTCCTACGAGCAGTACTTC
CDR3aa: CASSLSGTPSYEQYF

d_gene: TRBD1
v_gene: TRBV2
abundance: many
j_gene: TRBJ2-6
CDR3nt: TGTGCCAGCAGACGGGACAGGGAAACCGGGGCCAACGTCCTGACTTTC
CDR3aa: CASRRDRETGANVLTF

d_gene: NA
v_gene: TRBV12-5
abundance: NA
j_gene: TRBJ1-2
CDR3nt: TGTGCTAGTGGTTTGGTACTAGGAGGCAGGGTTTTAGGCTACACCTTC
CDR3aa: CASGLVLGGRVLGYTF

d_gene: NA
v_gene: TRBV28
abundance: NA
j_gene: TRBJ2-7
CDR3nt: TGTGCCAGCGGGAGTTACTCCTACGAGCAGTACTTC
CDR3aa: CASGSYSYEQYF

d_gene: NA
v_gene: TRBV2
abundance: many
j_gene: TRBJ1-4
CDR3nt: TGTGCCAGCAGTAGAAATGAAAAACTGTTTTTT
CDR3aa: CASSRNEKLFF

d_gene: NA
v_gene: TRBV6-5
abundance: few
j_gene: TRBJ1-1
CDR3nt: TGTGCCAGCAGTTACTTTGGAGGCGGTGGGGCCTTGAACACTGAAGCTTTCTTT
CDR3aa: CASSYFGGGGALNTEAFF

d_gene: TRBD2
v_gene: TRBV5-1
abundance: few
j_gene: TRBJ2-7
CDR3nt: TGCGCCAGCAGCTTCGGGGGGGCCACGGGGAACGAGCAGTACTTC
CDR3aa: CASSFGGATGNEQYF

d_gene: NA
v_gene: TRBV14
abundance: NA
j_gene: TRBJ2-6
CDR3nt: TGTGCCAGCAGCCAAGTGGCAGGAAAGCGGGCTGGGGCCAACGTCCTGACTTTC
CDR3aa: CASSQVAGKRAGANVLTF

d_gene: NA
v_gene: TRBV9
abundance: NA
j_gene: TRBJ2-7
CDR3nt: TGTGCCAGCAGCCCTTCGTCAGGGACCCCCTACGAGCAGTACTTC
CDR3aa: CASSPSSGTPYEQYF

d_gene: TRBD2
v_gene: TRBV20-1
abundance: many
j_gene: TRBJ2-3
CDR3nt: TGCAGTGCTAGGTCCGGGGGGGGGTCCGTAGACACAGATACGCAGTATTTT
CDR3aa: CSARSGGGSVDTDTQYF

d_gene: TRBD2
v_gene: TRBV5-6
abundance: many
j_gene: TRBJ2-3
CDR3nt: TGTGCCAGCAGCTTGGTGTCGGGAGGTCGCACAGATACGCAGTATTTT
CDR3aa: CASSLVSGGRTDTQYF

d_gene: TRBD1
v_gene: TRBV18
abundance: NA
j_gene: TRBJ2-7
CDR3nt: TGTGCCAGCTCACTGGGACAGGGGACCAACGAGCAGTACTTC
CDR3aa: CASSLGQGTNEQYF

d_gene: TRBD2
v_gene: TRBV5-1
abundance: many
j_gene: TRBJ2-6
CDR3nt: TGCGCCAGCAGCCGGACTAGCGGGAGCTCTGGGGCCAACGTCCTGACTTTC
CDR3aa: CASSRTSGSSGANVLTF

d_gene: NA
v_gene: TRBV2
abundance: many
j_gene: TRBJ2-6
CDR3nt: TGTGCCAGCAATCCCTATGCTGGGGCCAACGTCCTGACTTTC
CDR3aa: CASNPYAGANVLTF